The rows below give T cell receptor beta chains drawn from one sample of a study of CD8 T cells in ankylosing spondylitis. TCRdb reprocessed the 5' RACE reads via MiXCR and lists one record per CDR3 protein. The table has fewer than 500,000 distinct CDR3 sequences, 25% to 30% seen once. Input material: blood, either unsorted or a sorted T cell fraction (not recorded which). The origin of the receptors is a male donor with ankylosing spondylitis. Both conserved end residues are part of each CDR3. The D gene is left open where the match is weak. The size entry is marked missing in some rows and otherwise reads once, few, many or a size class.

size,D,J,V,DNA,CDR3
many,TRBD1,TRBJ1-4,TRBV5-1,TGCGCCAGCAGCCGGGACAGCCAAAATGAAAAACTGTTTTTT,CASSRDSQNEKLFF
few,TRBD1,TRBJ2-1,TRBV5-1,TGCGCCAGCAGCATGCAGGGGGCGGGACCCTACAATGAGCAGTTCTTC,CASSMQGAGPYNEQFF
NA,NA,TRBJ2-3,TRBV2,TGTGCCAGCAGCGCAGGTCCGGGTTCTCACACAGATACGCAGTATTTT,CASSAGPGSHTDTQYF
NA,TRBD1,TRBJ2-3,TRBV6-5,TGTGCCAGCAGTTACCCGGGACAGGGGCGTACAGATACGCAGTATTTT,CASSYPGQGRTDTQYF
many,TRBD1,TRBJ1-6,TRBV5-5,TGTGCCAGCAGCCGGGGACAGAGTAATTCACCCCTCCACTTT,CASSRGQSNSPLHF
few,NA,TRBJ1-1,TRBV20-1,TGCAGTGCTAGAGATTGGGGGGAAAACACTGAAGCTTTCTTT,CSARDWGENTEAFF
NA,NA,TRBJ1-4,TRBV7-2,TGTGCCAGCACCCTAGGGGGGAGGGGACGTGAAAAACTGTTTTTT,CASTLGGRGREKLFF
NA,NA,TRBJ2-1,TRBV30,TGTGCCTGGAGTGTAGGTCATGGAAACAATGAGCAGTTCTTC,CAWSVGHGNNEQFF
NA,TRBD1,TRBJ1-1,TRBV27,TGTGCCAGCAGTTTTGTGACAGGGGGCCCCCTGGGGACAGCTTTCTTT,CASSFVTGGPLGTAFF
NA,NA,TRBJ2-1,TRBV6-1,TGTGCCAGCAGTGCCACTAGACTGAGCTCCTACAATGAGCAGTTCTTC,CASSATRLSSYNEQFF
NA,TRBD2,TRBJ2-2,TRBV12-3/TRBV12-4,TGTGCCAGCAGTTTTATGGGAGGGGTGAACACCGGGGAGCTGTTTTTT,CASSFMGGVNTGELFF
few,NA,TRBJ1-1,TRBV12-3/TRBV12-4,TGTGCCAGCAGTTTACTGCGAAACACTGAAGCTTTCTTT,CASSLLRNTEAFF
NA,TRBD1,TRBJ1-2,TRBV27,TGTGCCAGCAGTTTATTCGGCACAGGGGCGTCAATTAACTATGGCTACACCTTC,CASSLFGTGASINYGYTF
NA,NA,TRBJ1-1,TRBV29-1,TGCAGCGCTGGGTTCGCGACCGAAGCTTTCTTT,CSAGFATEAFF
few,NA,TRBJ1-5,TRBV3-1,TGTGCCAGCAGCCAAGAGTTGGGGAGTCAGCCCCAGCATTTT,CASSQELGSQPQHF
NA,NA,TRBJ2-1,TRBV29-1,TGCAGCGTCCCTAGGAGGGAGAGCTCCTACAATGAGCAGTTCTTC,CSVPRRESSYNEQFF
many,NA,TRBJ1-2,TRBV6-1,TGTGCCAGCAGTAGGTCAGGGATTCAGTTCGACTATGGCTACACCTTC,CASSRSGIQFDYGYTF
NA,NA,TRBJ2-5,TRBV20-1,TGCAGTCCTAGCGAACGGGAGACCCAGTACTTC,CSPSERETQYF
NA,NA,TRBJ2-6,TRBV12-3/TRBV12-4,TGTGCCAGCAGGACCTACGGAATGGATAATGGGGCCAACGTCCTGACTTTC,CASRTYGMDNGANVLTF
NA,TRBD1,TRBJ2-7,TRBV20-1,TGCAGTGCTTCCGGGACAGGAACCTACGAGCAGTACTTC,CSASGTGTYEQYF
NA,NA,TRBJ1-3,TRBV11-3,TGTGCCAGCAGCTTCGGGGCCAGAAACACCATATATTTT,CASSFGARNTIYF
few,NA,TRBJ1-3,TRBV2,TGTGCCAGCAGTGCTTTTCAAGGGGCCACTGGAAACACCATATATTTT,CASSAFQGATGNTIYF
few,NA,TRBJ2-3,TRBV3-1,TGTGCCAGCACCTCGGGCACAGATACGCAGTATTTT,CASTSGTDTQYF
few,NA,TRBJ2-7,TRBV29-1,TGCAGCGTTCGGGCAGGATACTACGAGCAGTACTTC,CSVRAGYYEQYF
many,TRBD2,TRBJ2-5,TRBV6-1,TGTGCCAGTATAAGGGGTAGCGGGAGTGAGACCCAGTACTTC,CASIRGSGSETQYF
NA,TRBD1,TRBJ1-1,TRBV7-2,TGTGCCAGCAGCACCCTCGGGACAGTTCGTGAAGCTTTCTTT,CASSTLGTVREAFF
NA,NA,TRBJ2-5,TRBV5-1,TGCGCCAGCAGCTTGGGCAGGCGACAAGAGACCCAGTACTTC,CASSLGRRQETQYF
NA,NA,TRBJ1-4,TRBV12-3/TRBV12-4,TGTGCCAGCAGCCTAGGGACGAGGGGAAGTGAAAAACTGTTTTTT,CASSLGTRGSEKLFF
NA,TRBD1,TRBJ1-2,TRBV6-5,TGTGCCAGCAGTTTGGACAGGGGATTGGCCTATGGCTACACCTTC,CASSLDRGLAYGYTF
few,TRBD1,TRBJ2-5,TRBV10-3,TGTGCCACCGGACAGGCAAGGGAGGAGACCCAGTACTTC,CATGQAREETQYF
few,TRBD2,TRBJ2-3,TRBV15,TGTGCCACCAGCAATGGACTAGCGGGAGGGAGCACAGATACGCAGTATTTT,CATSNGLAGGSTDTQYF
few,NA,TRBJ1-1,TRBV29-1,TGCAGCGTCACAACAGGGTCACCCAAATTAGACACTGAAGCTTTCTTT,CSVTTGSPKLDTEAFF
many,TRBD1,TRBJ1-1,TRBV29-1,TGCAGCGTTGAAGGGGACAGTCCAAAAGCTTTCTTT,CSVEGDSPKAFF
NA,TRBD1,TRBJ2-1,TRBV11-2,TGTGCCAGCAGCACACGGACAGGGAAGGATGAGCAGTTCTTC,CASSTRTGKDEQFF
NA,TRBD1,TRBJ1-4,TRBV15,TGTGCCACCAGCAGAGGAAGACAGGGCACTAATGAAAAACTGTTTTTT,CATSRGRQGTNEKLFF
few,NA,TRBJ2-1,TRBV11-2,TGTGCCAGCAGCTTACCAGGGGTCAGTAGGAGCTCCTACAATGAGCAGTTCTTC,CASSLPGVSRSSYNEQFF
few,TRBD2,TRBJ2-3,TRBV7-2,TGTGCCAGCAGCAGGACTAGCCTGACAGATACGCAGTATTTT,CASSRTSLTDTQYF
NA,NA,TRBJ2-1,TRBV11-2,TGTGCCAGCAGCTTAGATCGAGGAAGGGGGATAATCAATGAGCAGTTCTTC,CASSLDRGRGIINEQFF
few,TRBD1,TRBJ2-3,TRBV5-1,TGCGCCAGCAGTTTTCCGAGACAGGGAGGCACAGATACGCAGTATTTT,CASSFPRQGGTDTQYF
few,TRBD2,TRBJ2-7,TRBV3-1,TGTGCCAGCAGCCTACCGGGACTAGTTTCCCACGAGCAGTACTTC,CASSLPGLVSHEQYF
NA,NA,TRBJ1-1,TRBV5-1,TGCGCCAGCAGCGTGGAGTTCGGCACTGAAGCTTTCTTT,CASSVEFGTEAFF
few,NA,TRBJ2-2,TRBV28,TGTGCCAGCATCCCCAGCGGCAACACCGGGGAGCTGTTTTTT,CASIPSGNTGELFF
NA,NA,TRBJ2-3,TRBV24-1,TGTGCCACCAGTGATCGGGGGAAGGGAGGTAGCACAGATACGCAGTATTTT,CATSDRGKGGSTDTQYF
NA,TRBD1,TRBJ2-5,TRBV11-2,TGTGCCAGCAGCTTCAACAGGGGTGAGACCCAGTACTTC,CASSFNRGETQYF
NA,NA,TRBJ1-5,TRBV20-1,TGCAGTGCTATCGGGGGCCCCAGGGATCAGCCCCAGCATTTT,CSAIGGPRDQPQHF
few,NA,TRBJ2-3,TRBV25-1,TGTGCCAGCAGTCGAGCCAGCACAGATACGCAGTATTTT,CASSRASTDTQYF
NA,TRBD2,TRBJ2-3,TRBV5-6,TGTGCCAGCAGCCGGACTAGCATGGATACGCAGTATTTT,CASSRTSMDTQYF
few,TRBD2,TRBJ2-1,TRBV20-1,TGCAGTGCTAGAGTTCGGACTAGCGGGAGTAATGAGCAGTTCTTC,CSARVRTSGSNEQFF
few,NA,TRBJ1-5,TRBV13,TGTGCCAGCAGCTTGGGACAAACCAATCAGCCCCAGCATTTT,CASSLGQTNQPQHF
NA,TRBD2,TRBJ2-1,TRBV5-1,TGCGCCAGCAGCAGGGGAGGGAGCGACAATGAGCAGTTCTTC,CASSRGGSDNEQFF
NA,NA,TRBJ2-1,TRBV20-1,TGCAGTGCTAGGGGGCAGCCTCCGAAGCAATATTCCTACAATGAGCAGTTCTTC,CSARGQPPKQYSYNEQFF
few,NA,TRBJ2-2,TRBV3-1,TGTGCCAGCAGCCCCTGGGTACAGGCGGACACCGGGGAGCTGTTTTTT,CASSPWVQADTGELFF